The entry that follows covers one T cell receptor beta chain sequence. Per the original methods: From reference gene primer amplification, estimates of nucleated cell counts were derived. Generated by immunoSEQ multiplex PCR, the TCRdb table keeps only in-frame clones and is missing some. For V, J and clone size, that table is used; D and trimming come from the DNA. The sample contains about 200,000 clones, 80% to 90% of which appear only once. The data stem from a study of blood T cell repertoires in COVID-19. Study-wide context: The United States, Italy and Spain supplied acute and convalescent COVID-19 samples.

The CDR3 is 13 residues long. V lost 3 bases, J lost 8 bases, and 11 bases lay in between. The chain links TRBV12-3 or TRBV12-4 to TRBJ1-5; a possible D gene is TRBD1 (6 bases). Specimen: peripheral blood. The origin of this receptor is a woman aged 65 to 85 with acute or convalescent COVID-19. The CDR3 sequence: CASSFQGREPQHF. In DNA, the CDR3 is TGTGCCAGCAGTTTTCAGGGGAGGGAGCCCCAGCATTTT.